The clone carrying this TCR beta chain was counted between two and nine times. Its antigen is currently unknown. This entry comes from a study of blood T cells in healthy people across ages. Trimming took 0 bases from V and 2 from J; bases not matched to a gene: 2. The V gene's germline CDR1 is SEHNR and CDR2 FQNEAQ (reference sequence). This CDR3 has 15 residues. General observations from the study: Higher diversity, along with more naive CD4+ cells, distinguished long-lived donors from aged donors.

PCR was performed a second time for about 7 to 12 cycles using a sample-barcoded 5' primer and a J-beta primer mix. One entry per CDR3 protein results from TCRdb running MiXCR on the 5' RACE reads. The table includes more than 900,000 distinct CDR3 sequences, 25% to 35% detected once. This sample was also put to use in a study of T cells of mothers and their children. That paper notes: Sequencing returned over 8 million TCR beta CDR3 reads per mother and several million per child.

V and J are TRBV7-9 and TRBJ1-1; 8 bases agree with TRBD1. The sample taken for sequencing was blood. The receptor's source is a woman in her thirties or forties in good health. The CDR3 nucleotides are TGTGCCAGCAGCTTAGCCACAGGGGGAAACACTGAAGCTTTCTTT. It codes for CASSLATGGNTEAFF.